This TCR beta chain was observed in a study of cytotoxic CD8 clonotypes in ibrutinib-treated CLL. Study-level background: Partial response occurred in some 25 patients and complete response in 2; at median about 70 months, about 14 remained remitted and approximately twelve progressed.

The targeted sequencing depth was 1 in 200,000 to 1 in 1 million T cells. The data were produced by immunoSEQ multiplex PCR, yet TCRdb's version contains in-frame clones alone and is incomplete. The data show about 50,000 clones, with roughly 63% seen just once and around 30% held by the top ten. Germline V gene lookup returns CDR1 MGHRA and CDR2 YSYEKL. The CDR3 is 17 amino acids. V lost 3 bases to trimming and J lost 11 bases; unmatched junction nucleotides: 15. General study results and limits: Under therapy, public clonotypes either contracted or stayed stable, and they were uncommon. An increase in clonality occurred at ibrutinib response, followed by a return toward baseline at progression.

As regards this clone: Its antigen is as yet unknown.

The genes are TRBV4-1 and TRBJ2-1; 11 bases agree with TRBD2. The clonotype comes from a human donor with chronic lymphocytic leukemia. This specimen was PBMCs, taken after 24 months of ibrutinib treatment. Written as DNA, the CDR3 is TGCGCCAGCAGCCAGACCGGGACTAGCGGTTCTCTCCAAAAGCAGTTCTTC. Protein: CASSQTGTSGSLQKQFF.